This T cell receptor (beta chain) originates from a study of post-analysis software for immune sequencing data. General study findings and limits: Four or five TRBV segments, including TRBV5-6, TRBV5-1 and TRBV20-1, were more frequent in patients than controls.

Concerning this clonotype: Antigen specificity is unknown.

Prepared libraries of TCR beta cDNA carried unique molecular identifiers. TCRdb re-analysed the PCR reads in MiXCR, keeping a single row per CDR3 protein. The profile covers almost 700,000 distinct CDR3 sequences, with more than 50% appearing a single time and roughly 10% taken by the ten largest. The germline gives CDR1 DFQATT, CDR2 SNEGSKA (reference sequence). Unmatched junction bases numbered 5, after V lost 3 bases and J lost 6 bases. CDR3 length: 14 residues. This chain joins TRBV20-1 and TRBJ2-1; 10 positions match TRBD2. This clonotype was sampled from a girl between 2 and 10 years old with multiple sclerosis. The sample comprised blood. This chain's CDR3 is CSASMLAGANEQFF. The CDR3, as DNA: TGCAGTGCTAGCATGCTAGCGGGGGCCAATGAGCAGTTCTTC.